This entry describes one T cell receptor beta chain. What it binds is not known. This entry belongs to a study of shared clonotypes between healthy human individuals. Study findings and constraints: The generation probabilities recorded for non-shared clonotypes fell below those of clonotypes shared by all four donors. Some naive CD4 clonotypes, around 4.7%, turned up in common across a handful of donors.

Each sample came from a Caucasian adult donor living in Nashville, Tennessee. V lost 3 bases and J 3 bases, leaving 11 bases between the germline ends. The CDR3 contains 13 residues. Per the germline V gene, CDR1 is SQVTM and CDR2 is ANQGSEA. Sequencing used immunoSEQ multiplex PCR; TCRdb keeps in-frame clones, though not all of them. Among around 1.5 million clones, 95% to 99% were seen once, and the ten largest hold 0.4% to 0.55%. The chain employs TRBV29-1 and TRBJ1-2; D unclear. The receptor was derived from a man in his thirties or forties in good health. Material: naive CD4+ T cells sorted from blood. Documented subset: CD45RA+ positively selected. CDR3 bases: TGCAGCGTTGACCGGACTGAAGACTATGGCTACACCTTC. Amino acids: CSVDRTEDYGYTF.